The clone carrying this T cell receptor beta chain occurred a few times. The germline V gene encodes CDR1 GTSNPN and CDR2 SVGIG (reference sequence). The CDR3 runs 12 residues. The sample comes from a study of blood T cell repertoires in COVID-19. TCRdb's table, derived via immunoSEQ multiplex PCR, lists solely in-frame clones and lacks some. The data contain some 150,000 clones, more than 85% of them singletons. This receptor was taken from a human donor with acute COVID-19. The donor label of this sample is uncertain. Sequencing used PBMCs or T cells enriched from blood (not recorded which). V usage is TRBV30 and J usage is TRBJ1-6, with D unclear. The CDR3 sequence: CASGDGNSPLHF. Written as DNA, the CDR3 is TGTGCTTCCGGGGATGGCAATTCACCCCTCCACTTT.